The subject of this entry is one T cell receptor (beta chain). The source of the sample is a study of blood T cell repertoires in COVID-19. In the study overall: COVID-19 samples from acute and convalescent phases originated in the United States, Italy and Spain. T cells, B-cell-depleted T cells, or PBMCs supplied cDNA or gDNA.

Trimming cost V 3 bases and J 5 bases; bases outside gene matches: 6. Germline V gives CDR1 KGHSH, CDR2 LQKENI. The CDR3 totals 16 residues. How the authors handled the data: Estimation of nucleated cell counts was performed using reference gene primer amplification. The data were produced by immunoSEQ multiplex PCR, yet TCRdb's version contains in-frame clones alone and is incomplete. D and trimming come from the DNA, and the V and J calls and clone size come from that table. This table holds 200,000 to 250,000 clones, roughly 86% found once. Sequencing input: peripheral blood. This chain links TRBV18 with TRBJ2-1; 11 nucleotides align to TRBD2. The receptor was derived from a woman in her sixties with acute or convalescent COVID-19. The CDR3 nucleotides read TGTGCCAGCTCACCTCGAGGGACTAGCGGTCACAATGAGCAGTTCTTC. Translation gives CASSPRGTSGHNEQFF.